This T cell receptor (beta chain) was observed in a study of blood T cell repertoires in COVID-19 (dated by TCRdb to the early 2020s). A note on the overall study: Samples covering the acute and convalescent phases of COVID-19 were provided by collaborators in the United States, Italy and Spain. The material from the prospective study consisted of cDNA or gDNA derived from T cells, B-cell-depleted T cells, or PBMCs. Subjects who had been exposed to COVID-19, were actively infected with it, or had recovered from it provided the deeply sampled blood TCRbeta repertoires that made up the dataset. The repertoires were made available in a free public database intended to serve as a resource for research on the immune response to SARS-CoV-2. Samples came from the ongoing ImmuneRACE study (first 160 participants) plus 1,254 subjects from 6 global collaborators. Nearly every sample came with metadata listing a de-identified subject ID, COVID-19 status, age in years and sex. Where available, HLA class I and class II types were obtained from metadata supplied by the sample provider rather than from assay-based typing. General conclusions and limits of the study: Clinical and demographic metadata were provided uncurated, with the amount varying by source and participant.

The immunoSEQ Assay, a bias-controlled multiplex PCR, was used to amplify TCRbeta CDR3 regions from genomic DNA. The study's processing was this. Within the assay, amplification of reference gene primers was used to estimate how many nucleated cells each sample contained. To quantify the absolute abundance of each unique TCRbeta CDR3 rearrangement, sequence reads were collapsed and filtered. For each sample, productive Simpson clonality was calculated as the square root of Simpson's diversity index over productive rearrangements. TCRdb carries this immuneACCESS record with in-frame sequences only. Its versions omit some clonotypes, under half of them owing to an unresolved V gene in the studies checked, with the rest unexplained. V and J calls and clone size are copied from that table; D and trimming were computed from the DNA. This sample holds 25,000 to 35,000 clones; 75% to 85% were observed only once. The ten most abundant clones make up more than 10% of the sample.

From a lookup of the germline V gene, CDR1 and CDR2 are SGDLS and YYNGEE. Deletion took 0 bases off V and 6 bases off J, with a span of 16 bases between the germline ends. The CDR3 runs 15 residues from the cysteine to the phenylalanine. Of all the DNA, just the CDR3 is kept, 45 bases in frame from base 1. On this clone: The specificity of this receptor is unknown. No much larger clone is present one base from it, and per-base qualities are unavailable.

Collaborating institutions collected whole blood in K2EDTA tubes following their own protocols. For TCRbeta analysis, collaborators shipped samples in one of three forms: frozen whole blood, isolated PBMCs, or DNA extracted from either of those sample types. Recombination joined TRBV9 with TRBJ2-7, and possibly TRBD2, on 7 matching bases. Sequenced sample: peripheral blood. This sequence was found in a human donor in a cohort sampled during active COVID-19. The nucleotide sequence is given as TGTGCCAGCAGCGTAGGAACCGGGGGCGGGGGCGAGCAGTACTTC. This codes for CASSVGTGGGGEQYF.